These 21 T cell receptor beta chains share one sample of origin, sequenced in a study of cytomegalovirus exposure and HLA in healthy donors. PCR primers comprised 60 Vbeta and 13 Jbeta primers. Libraries were prepared by immunoSEQ multiplex PCR; TCRdb keeps only in-frame clonotypes and omits some of them. In the table there are some 130,000 clones, roughly 72% of which are singletons. The sample taken for sequencing was PBMCs. The receptors originated from a male donor in good health and CMV-seronegative.

The gene calls are TRBV19 and TRBJ1-2; D might be TRBD1 (5 bases). This CDR3 region has 15 residues. Germline CDR1 is LNHDA and CDR2 is SQIVND (reference sequence). Trimming took off 3 bases at V and 4 bases at J, with 15 bases between the two ends. For the CDR3, the DNA is TGTGCCAGTAGTATCCAAGGACATCTTGCCTATGGCTACACCTTC. Amino acid sequence: CASSIQGHLAYGYTF.

This clone was found once. V and J are TRBV5-1 and TRBJ2-1; D perhaps matches TRBD1 (7 bases). In germline, CDR1 is SGHRS, CDR2 YFSETQ. This CDR3 contains 17 residues. V gave up 4 bases and J gave up 0 bases, with 17 bases separating them. The CDR3 DNA reads TGCGCCAGCAGCCCCCGGGGGCCAGGGGGCTCCTACAATGAGCAGTTCTTC. Translated, it gives CASSPRGPGGSYNEQFF. The full variable domain, its missing parts supplied by reference TRBV5-1 and TRBJ2-1, is KAGVTQTPRYLIKTRGQQVTLSCSPISGHRSVSWYQQTPGQGLQFLFEYFSETQRNKGNFPGRFSGRQFSNSRSEMNVSTLELGDSALYLCASSPRGPGGSYNEQFFGPGTRLTVL.

The chain carries TRBV6-5 and TRBJ1-3; D is unresolved. The CDR3 is 14 amino acids. With 5 bases removed from V and 0 bases from J, the gap between germline ends came to 8 bases. The germline V gene has CDR1 MNHEY and CDR2 SVGAGI. The CDR3 DNA reads as TGTGCCAGCAGTCTAACCCCCTCTGGAAACACCATATATTTT. Translation gives CASSLTPSGNTIYF.

The V and J genes are TRBV2 and TRBJ2-3; 12 bases agree with TRBD2. J lost 6 bases, V lost 2 bases, and 9 bases had no gene match. CDR1 is SNHLY, CDR2 FYNNEI, per germline. This CDR3 contains 17 residues. The CDR3 bases are TGTGCCAGCAGTGAAAGGGCTAGCGGGAGGGCCAAGGATACGCAGTATTTT. The encoded protein is CASSERASGRAKDTQYF.

V and J are TRBV28 and TRBJ1-1, with D perhaps matching TRBD1 (5 bases). V lost 3 bases and J lost 3, with 14 bases in between. Germline V CDR1 and CDR2: MDHEN, SYDVKM. The CDR3 has 15 residues. In DNA, the CDR3 is TGTGCCAGCAGTTTGGGGGGGGTACGGGACACTGAAGCTTTCTTT. Translation gives CASSLGGVRDTEAFF.

This clone was seen once. J is TRBJ1-2 and V is TRBV28; D possibly corresponds to TRBD1 (5 bases). The CDR3 length is 14 residues. From germline, CDR1 is MDHEN and CDR2 SYDVKM. V lost 8 bases, J lost 3 bases, and 16 bases lay in between. The CDR3 protein is CASRWEGPYYGYTF. DNA for the CDR3: TGTGCCAGCCGGTGGGAGGGGCCATACTATGGCTACACCTTC.

The chain has TRBV27 and TRBJ1-6; D is perhaps TRBD1 (6 bases). This CDR3 contains 16 residues. Germline V CDR1 and CDR2: MNHEY, SMNVEV (reference sequence). Trimming left V 0 bases short and J 7 bases short, with 13 bases between. CDR3 nucleotide sequence: TGTGCCAGCAGTTTATCCGCGGGGGCGCCGAATTCACCCCTCCACTTT. Its translation is CASSLSAGAPNSPLHF.

This clone was seen a few times. The V and J genes are TRBV5-1 and TRBJ1-2, with 9 bases matching TRBD1. CDR1 and CDR2 from the germline V gene are SGHRS and YFSETQ. V shed 4 bases and J 8 bases; nucleotides not matched to a gene: 21. The CDR3 contains 18 residues. The CDR3 nucleotides read TGCGCCAGCAGCCCTGACCTTAAACCTACAGGGGGCTCGGGGGGCTACACCTTC. Amino acids: CASSPDLKPTGGSGGYTF. The full variable domain, with the rest looked up from reference TRBV5-1 and TRBJ1-2, is KAGVTQTPRYLIKTRGQQVTLSCSPISGHRSVSWYQQTPGQGLQFLFEYFSETQRNKGNFPGRFSGRQFSNSRSEMNVSTLELGDSALYLCASSPDLKPTGGSGGYTFGSGTRLTVV.

The chain links TRBV7-2 to TRBJ1-6; 11 bases match TRBD1. CDR3 size: 16 residues. V trimming: 1 base; J trimming: 7 bases; junction bases outside the gene matches: 3. Germline CDR1 reads SGHTA; CDR2 reads FQGNSA. The CDR3 bases are TGTGCCAGCAGCTTAGGGACAGGGGGCTTCAATTCACCCCTCCACTTT. Translating gives CASSLGTGGFNSPLHF.

The chain combines TRBV15 with TRBJ2-4, with 11 bases aligning to TRBD1. CDR3 length equals 15 residues. The V and J ends lost 0 bases and 8 bases, in that order; junction bases with no gene match: 3. The V gene's germline CDR1 is LNHNV and CDR2 YYDKDF (reference sequence). CDR3 sequence: CATSRDGQGADIQYF. In DNA, the CDR3 is TGTGCCACCAGCAGAGACGGACAGGGGGCTGACATTCAGTACTTC.

The J gene is TRBJ2-5, the V gene TRBV9, with a possible D match to TRBD1 (7 bases). The CDR3 consists of 15 residues. Per germline, CDR1 SGDLS and CDR2 YYNGEE. V was cut by 4 bases and J by 3 bases, with 16 bases left in between. CDR3 sequence (DNA): TGTGCCAGCAGCATTCAAGCAGGGGGGAAAGAGACCCAGTACTTC. Its translation is CASSIQAGGKETQYF. Combining the CDR3 with reference TRBV9 and TRBJ2-5 gives the whole variable domain DSGVTQTPKHLITATGQRVTLRCSPRSGDLSVYWYQQSLDQGLQFLIQYYNGEERAKGNILERFSAQQFPDLHSELNLSSLELGDSALYFCASSIQAGGKETQYFGPGTRLLVL.

The rearrangement joins TRBV6-5 to TRBJ2-1, with 9 bases that match TRBD1. Germline loops: CDR1 MNHEY, CDR2 SVGAGI. V shed 6 bases, J shed 6 bases, and the junction held 6 bases outside the gene matches. The CDR3 has 14 amino acids. CDR3 region: CASRPNRGLNEQFF. In nucleotides, the CDR3 is TGTGCCAGCAGACCTAACAGGGGGCTCAATGAGCAGTTCTTC.

A single count supports this clone. V gene TRBV7-9 combines with J gene TRBJ1-2; TRBD1 matches 8 bases. The CDR3 extends over 15 amino acids. V lost 2 bases and J lost 4; bases outside the gene matches: 6. Germline lookup yields CDR1 SEHNR and CDR2 FQNEAQ (reference sequence). The CDR3 loop is CASSLPADRVYGYTF. The CDR3 bases are TGTGCCAGCAGCTTACCCGCGGACAGGGTCTATGGCTACACCTTC.

CDR3 nucleotide sequence: TGTGCCAGCAGCCCTCAGCGGGTCTCCTACGAGCAGTACTTC. It yields the protein CASSPQRVSYEQYF. The chain joins TRBV6-5 to TRBJ2-7; possibly TRBD2 for D (6 bases). The CDR3 totals 14 residues. Per the germline V gene, CDR1 is MNHEY and CDR2 is SVGAGI. V was pared by 6 bases and J by 0 bases, with 12 bases between.

The chain has TRBV4-3 and TRBJ1-2, with TRBD1 as a possible D gene (6 bases). CDR3 length equals 13 residues. Trimming pared 2 bases from V and 13 bases from J, leaving 17 bases between. Germline CDR1 reads LGHNA; CDR2 reads YSLEER. In DNA form, the CDR3 reads TGCGCCAGCAGCCAAACGGACAGAAGCGAATTCACCTTC. It encodes CASSQTDRSEFTF.

V is TRBV9 and J is TRBJ2-3; D is ambiguous. This CDR3 is 14 amino acids long. Germline lookup yields CDR1 SGDLS and CDR2 YYNGEE. V was clipped by 0 bases and J by 2 bases, with 7 bases between them. The chain's CDR3 is CASSVEADTDTQYF. As DNA, the CDR3 is TGTGCCAGCAGCGTAGAGGCGGACACAGATACGCAGTATTTT.

This clone showed up just a few times. The chain joins TRBV2 to TRBJ1-2; the D gene is possibly TRBD1 (6 bases). The V and J ends lost 9 bases and 5 bases respectively, with 22 bases between them. The germline gives CDR1 SNHLY, CDR2 FYNNEI. The CDR3 loop spans 15 amino acids. CDR3 amino acids: CASRSGGAQVYGYTF. CDR3 DNA sequence: TGTGCCAGTCGGAGCGGGGGGGCGCAAGTGTATGGCTACACCTTC.

Here the CDR3 DNA reads TGTGCCGGAACGGGACAGGGAGGCTACGAGCAGTACTTC. It yields the protein CAGTGQGGYEQYF. The gene calls are TRBV30 and TRBJ2-7, with TRBD1 matching over 9 bases. This CDR3 contains 13 residues. V trimming: 8 bases; J trimming: 3 bases; junction bases outside the gene matches: 8. Germline CDR1 and CDR2: GTSNPN and SVGIG (reference sequence).

The rearrangement uses TRBV7-2 and TRBJ2-1; 8 bases are shared with TRBD1. The junction had 9 bases not matched to a gene; V was cut back by 2 bases and J by 6 bases. This CDR3 is built from 16 residues. Germline lookup yields CDR1 SGHTA and CDR2 FQGNSA. The CDR3 protein is CASSLMDPQGANEQFF. The CDR3 DNA reads as TGTGCCAGCAGCTTAATGGACCCCCAGGGGGCCAATGAGCAGTTCTTC.

The rearrangement uses TRBV19 and TRBJ2-2; D perhaps matches TRBD1 (6 bases). The CDR3 contains 16 residues. Germline V lookup: CDR1 LNHDA, CDR2 SQIVND (reference sequence). V was cut by 3 bases and J by 4 bases, with 15 bases left in between. The CDR3 bases are TGTGCCAGTAGTATTCCCCAGGGGCGTTCCACCGGGGAGCTGTTTTTT. This translates into CASSIPQGRSTGELFF.

This clone was recorded only once. V is TRBV2 and J is TRBJ2-3; no clear D. This CDR3 is built from 12 residues. Between the trimmed V and J ends, which lost 8 bases and 2 bases, there was a span of 8 bases. CDR1 and CDR2 from the germline V gene are SNHLY and FYNNEI. In DNA form, the CDR3 reads TGTGCCAGCTGTCTTTCCACAGATACGCAGTATTTT. This codes for CASCLSTDTQYF. The full variable domain, with the rest looked up from reference TRBV2 and TRBJ2-3, is EPEVTQTPSHQVTQMGQEVILRCVPISNHLYFYWYRQILGQKVEFLVSFYNNEISEKSEIFDDQFSVERPDGSNFTLKIRSTKLEDSAMYFCASCLSTDTQYFGPGTRLTVL.